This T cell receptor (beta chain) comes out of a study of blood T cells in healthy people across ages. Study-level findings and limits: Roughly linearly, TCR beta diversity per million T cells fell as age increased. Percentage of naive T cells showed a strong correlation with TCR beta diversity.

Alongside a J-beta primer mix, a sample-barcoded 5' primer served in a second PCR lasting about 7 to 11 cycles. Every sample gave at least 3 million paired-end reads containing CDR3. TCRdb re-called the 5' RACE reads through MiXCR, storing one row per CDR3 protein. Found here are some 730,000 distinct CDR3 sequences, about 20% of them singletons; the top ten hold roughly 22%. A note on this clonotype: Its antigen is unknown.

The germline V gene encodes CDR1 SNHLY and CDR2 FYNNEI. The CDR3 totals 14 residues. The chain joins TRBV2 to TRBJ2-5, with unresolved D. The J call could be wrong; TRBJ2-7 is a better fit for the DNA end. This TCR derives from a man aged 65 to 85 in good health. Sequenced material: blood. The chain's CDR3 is CASSEVRTSYEQYF. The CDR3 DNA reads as TGTGCCAGCAGTGAAGTCAGAACGTCCTACGAGCAGTACTTC.